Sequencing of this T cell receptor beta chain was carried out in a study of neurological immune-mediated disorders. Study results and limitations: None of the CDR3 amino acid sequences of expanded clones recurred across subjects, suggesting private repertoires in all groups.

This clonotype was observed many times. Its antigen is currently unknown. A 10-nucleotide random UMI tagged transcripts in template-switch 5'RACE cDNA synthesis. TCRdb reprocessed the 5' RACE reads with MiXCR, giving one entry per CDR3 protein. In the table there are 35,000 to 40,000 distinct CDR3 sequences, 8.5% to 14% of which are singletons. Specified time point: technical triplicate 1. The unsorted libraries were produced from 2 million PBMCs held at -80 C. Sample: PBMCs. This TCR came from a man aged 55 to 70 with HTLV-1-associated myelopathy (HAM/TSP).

CDR3 sequence reads: CASSWGGDTYEQYF. In DNA, the CDR3 is TGTGCCAGCAGCTGGGGGGGGGATACCTACGAGCAGTACTTC. The rearrangement joins TRBV5-6 to TRBJ2-7, with TRBD2 matching 7 bases. The CDR3 runs to 14 residues. CDR1 and CDR2 from the germline V gene are SGHDT and YYEEEE. V shed 3 bases, J shed 2 bases, and the junction held 5 bases outside the gene matches.